Described below is a single TCR beta chain sequence and its context. Its antigen is still unknown. The data stem from a study of cytomegalovirus exposure and HLA in healthy donors. This PCR relied on a set of 60 Vbeta primers and 13 Jbeta primers. Here immunoSEQ multiplex PCR was the method, and the copy in TCRdb shows in-frame clones only, minus some. The profile shows fewer than 100,000 clones, approximately 80% of them singletons. Broader study findings: The study carried out a later analysis of TCR beta sequences. It associated some 17,000 of them with specific HLA alleles at a false discovery rate of 0.05. Across all donors, roughly uniform sequencing depth was an assumption of the presence/absence analyses. Later analysis suggested most CMV-associated TCR beta chains were HLA-restricted.

Material for sequencing was PBMCs. This receptor was identified in a woman in her fifties or sixties in good health and CMV-seronegative.

The CDR3 sequence: CSVVEGHLLEQYF. The CDR3 coding sequence is TGCAGCGTCGTTGAGGGACACTTGCTCGAGCAGTACTTC. This rearrangement joins TRBV29-1 to TRBJ2-7, with a possible D match to TRBD1 (6 bases). Trimming took 6 bases from V and 6 from J, leaving 18 bases between them. CDR3 size: 13 residues. Germline V gives CDR1 SQVTM, CDR2 ANQGSEA.